The sequence of this T cell receptor (beta chain) was determined in a study of siplizumab effects on memory and regulatory T cells. Study-wide findings and caveats: Researchers could map only a minor fraction of alloreactive clones to unstimulated subsets. Proliferating Tregs' suppressive function in siplizumab cultures went unconfirmed.

This CDR3 has 14 residues. CDR1 is LNHDA, CDR2 SQIVND, per germline (reference sequence). Trimming shortened V by 6 bases and J by 3 bases, and 13 bases separated the two germline ends. Of note for this clone: Its antigen is currently unknown.

Libraries were prepared by immunoSEQ multiplex PCR; TCRdb keeps only in-frame clonotypes and omits some of them. The data show around 83,000 clones, with about nine tenths seen just once and about 15% held by the top ten. The sample was CD4+ T cells sorted from blood. The chain joins TRBV19 to TRBJ2-3; D is perhaps TRBD1 or TRBD2 (6 bases each). The sequence came from a human donor in good health. The CDR3 bases are TGTGCCAGTAGGGGGGGCGAGGGGACAGATACGCAGTATTTT. Its translation: CASRGGEGTDTQYF.